The rows below give T cell receptor beta chains drawn from one sample of a study of blood T cell repertoires in COVID-19. The repertoire was sequenced with immunoSEQ multiplex PCR; TCRdb's copy has only in-frame clones and lacks some. The repertoire consists of around 67,000 clones, with 87% occurring once and the leading ten covering roughly 8%. Sequencing was performed on peripheral blood. The origin of the receptors is a man in his forties or fifties with active COVID-19. Both conserved end residues are part of each CDR3. The D gene is left open where the match is weak. Clone size appears in some rows only: once, few, many, or a class for an expanded clone.

j_call v_call clone_size d_call cdr3_nt cdr3_aa
TRBJ2-3 TRBV6-2/TRBV6-3 NA NA TGTGCCAGCAGTTACAGGCAGACTACAGATACGCAGTATTTT CASSYRQTTDTQYF
TRBJ1-2 TRBV4-3 NA TRBD1 TGCGCCAGCAGCCAAGTACAGGGGGTGTTCACTAACTATGGCTACACCTTC CASSQVQGVFTNYGYTF
TRBJ2-7 TRBV11-2 once NA TGTGCCAGCAGCTTGACTAGAACGGTTCAGTCCGAGCAGTACTTC CASSLTRTVQSEQYF
TRBJ1-1 TRBV19 NA TRBD1 TGTGCCAGTAGTATACAGGGGGCGTCCATGAACACTGAAGCTTTCTTT CASSIQGASMNTEAFF
TRBJ1-1 TRBV10-3 NA NA TGTGCCATCAAATACAGTGGGAACACTGAAGCTTTCTTT CAIKYSGNTEAFF
TRBJ2-1 TRBV7-9 NA TRBD2 TGTGCCAGCAGCCCAGAGCGGGGGGGCCACAATGAGCAGTTCTTC CASSPERGGHNEQFF
TRBJ1-3 TRBV3-1/TRBV3-2 NA NA TGTGCCAGCAGCCATCGGGGGATTCAGCAGCGAAACACCATATATTTT CASSHRGIQQRNTIYF
TRBJ2-1 TRBV7-2 NA TRBD2 TGTGCCAGCAGCTTAACCTCTAGCGGGGGGGCCAATGAGCAGTTCTTC CASSLTSSGGANEQFF
TRBJ1-2 TRBV4-2 NA TRBD1 TGTGCCAGCAGCCCCACAGGGGACCTTCGCGGCTACACCTTC CASSPTGDLRGYTF
TRBJ1-2 TRBV12-2 NA NA TGTGCAAGTCGCTTAGGGCCCGAACACTATGGCTACACCTTC CASRLGPEHYGYTF
TRBJ2-3 TRBV28 NA NA TGTGCCAGCAGTCACGGGAGTTCGGATACGCAGTATTTT CASSHGSSDTQYF
TRBJ2-7 TRBV20-1 NA TRBD2 TGCAGTGCTAGTAAGGGGACTAGCGGGGTCATATCCTACGAGCAGTACTTC CSASKGTSGVISYEQYF
TRBJ1-2 TRBV28 NA TRBD1 TGTGCCAGCAAAGCTACCCTCGGGACAGGGGCTGGGGATGGCTACACCTTC CASKATLGTGAGDGYTF
TRBJ1-1 TRBV3-1/TRBV3-2 NA TRBD1 TGTGCCAGCAGCCTAGGACAGGGGTTTGGCACTGAAGCTTTCTTT CASSLGQGFGTEAFF
TRBJ2-7 TRBV9 NA NA TGTGCCAGCAGCGGGGACGGGGCGGGATCCTACGAGCAGTACTTC CASSGDGAGSYEQYF
TRBJ2-5 TRBV9 NA TRBD2 TGTGCCAGCAGCGGGGGGACCCTAGCGGGAGTTTGGGAGACCCAGTACTTC CASSGGTLAGVWETQYF
TRBJ1-1 TRBV7-2 NA NA TGTGCCAGCAGCTTAGGGGTCGGCAGGGCGAACACTGAAGCTTTCTTT CASSLGVGRANTEAFF
TRBJ2-4 TRBV19 NA NA TGTGCCAGTAGTATTTCCGGGCAGGGCGACGTTAAAAACATTCAGTACTTC CASSISGQGDVKNIQYF
TRBJ2-1 TRBV12-5 NA NA TGTGCTAGTGGTTCCGGACAGACTGACAATGAGCAGTTCTTC CASGSGQTDNEQFF
TRBJ2-1 TRBV27 NA NA TGTGCCAGCAGGGCCCTAACTATCTATGAGCAGTTCTTC CASRALTIYEQFF
TRBJ2-7 TRBV27 NA TRBD1 TGTGCCAGCAGAGAGGGGGCGATGGGCTCCTACGAGCAGTACTTC CASREGAMGSYEQYF
TRBJ1-2 TRBV11-2 once NA TGTGCCAGCAGCTTAGTAGGGGTTGGCTACACCTTC CASSLVGVGYTF
TRBJ2-3 TRBV5-6 NA TRBD1 TGTGCCAGCAGCCCCGGACAGGGCACAGATACGCAGTATTTT CASSPGQGTDTQYF
TRBJ2-3 TRBV19 NA NA TGTGCCAGTAGTATAGGGGCGGGCCGTGCAGATACGCAGTATTTT CASSIGAGRADTQYF
TRBJ2-3 TRBV7-2 NA TRBD2 TGTGCCAGCAGCTCACTTAGCGGGGGCCGCACAGATACGCAGTATTTT CASSSLSGGRTDTQYF
TRBJ2-2 TRBV11-2 NA TRBD2 TGTGCCAGCAGCTCGAGCGGGGGGGTGAACACCGGGGAGCTGTTTTTT CASSSSGGVNTGELFF
TRBJ2-7 TRBV4-2 NA NA TGTGCCAGCAGCCAGGCCGGGACAACCCTAAACTACGAGCAGTACTTC CASSQAGTTLNYEQYF
TRBJ2-3 TRBV19 once TRBD2 TGTGCCAGTAGTATAGGTCGGACAGTCCCGGGACTAGCGGGTTTCCCTAGCACAGATACGCAGTATTTT CASSIGRTVPGLAGFPSTDTQYF
TRBJ2-2 TRBV3-1/TRBV3-2 NA NA TGTGCCAGCAGCCAAGTAACGGGTTACGGGGAGCTGTTTTTT CASSQVTGYGELFF
TRBJ1-4 TRBV24-1 few TRBD1 TGTGCCACCAGTGAAGGGACAGGGGGAGCTAATGAAAAACTGTTTTTT CATSEGTGGANEKLFF
TRBJ2-1 TRBV9 once NA TGTGCCAGTACTTCGACAGTTACCCTGGGGAATGAGCAGTTCTTC CASTSTVTLGNEQFF
TRBJ2-3 TRBV29-1 NA TRBD2 TGCAGCGTTGACCTAGCGGGGACCACAGATACGCAGTATTTT CSVDLAGTTDTQYF
TRBJ2-5 TRBV2 NA NA TGTGCCAGCCGTCCTCAAGAGACCCAGTACTTC CASRPQETQYF
TRBJ1-2 TRBV5-1 NA TRBD1 TGCGCCAGCAGCTTGGAGGCAGGGGGTAGCTATGGCTACACCTTC CASSLEAGGSYGYTF
TRBJ1-1 TRBV5-5 NA TRBD1 TGTGCCAGCAGCTCTCAGACAGGGTTGGCCACTGAAGCTTTCTTT CASSSQTGLATEAFF
TRBJ2-3 TRBV19 NA NA TGTGCCAGTAGTTTTCTCACAGGGCGTGGAGATACGCAGTATTTT CASSFLTGRGDTQYF
TRBJ1-4 TRBV19 NA NA TGTGCCAGTAGTACCCAGGGGCTTTCAAATGAAAAACTGTTTTTT CASSTQGLSNEKLFF
TRBJ1-6 TRBV27 NA NA TGTGCCAGCAGGGCGGGGGTTGGATCACCCCTCCACTTT CASRAGVGSPLHF
TRBJ1-2 TRBV9 NA NA TGTGCCAGCAGCGTAGTTTCGGGAAGCTATGGCTACACCTTC CASSVVSGSYGYTF
TRBJ1-6 TRBV19 NA TRBD1 TGTGCCAGTAGGAGTGACGGGACAGCGTATAATTCACCCCTCCACTTT CASRSDGTAYNSPLHF
TRBJ1-6 TRBV7-2 NA NA TGTGCCAGCAGCTCCCTCCCCACAGGTTCTAATTCACCCCTCCACTTT CASSSLPTGSNSPLHF
TRBJ2-7 TRBV3-1/TRBV3-2 NA TRBD1 TGTGCCAGCAGCCAATGGACAGGGGCAGACGAGCAGTACTTC CASSQWTGADEQYF
TRBJ2-1 TRBV24-1 NA TRBD1 TGTGCCACCAGTGACACAGGGGGCGGTGGCAATGAGCAGTTCTTC CATSDTGGGGNEQFF